These 31 T cell receptor beta chains were sequenced from one sample in a study of technical replicates of blood from several donors. This table comes from immunoSEQ multiplex PCR, and its TCRdb copy is limited to in-frame clones, with some not included. The sample has more than 65,000 clones, approximately 89% seen once. The sample taken for sequencing was PBMCs. These receptors were obtained from a human donor in good health. Some clones in this sample may be carry-over from other donors' samples.

The chain uses TRBV15 and TRBJ1-4; 7 bases match TRBD1. The CDR3 extends over 16 amino acids. Germline lookup yields CDR1 LNHNV and CDR2 YYDKDF (reference sequence). After removal of 5 bases from V and 4 bases from J, the junction contained 10 bases not matched to a gene. The CDR3 nucleotides are TGTGCCACCAGCGGCCCCGGGACAGCGGATAATGAAAAACTGTTTTTT. Residues: CATSGPGTADNEKLFF.

A single count supports this clone. This chain uses TRBV7-2 with TRBJ2-2; perhaps TRBD2 as D (6 bases). V lost 4 bases, J lost 2 bases, and 17 bases lay in between. This CDR3 comprises 17 residues. Germline loops: CDR1 SGHTA, CDR2 FQGNSA. Written as DNA, the CDR3 is TGTGCCAGCAGCTCCCCCCGTGGAGGGTCAAACACCGGGGAGCTGTTTTTT. This sequence encodes CASSSPRGGSNTGELFF.

This chain joins TRBV2 and TRBJ1-2; 7 bases line up with TRBD1. V shed 6 bases, J shed 5 bases, and the junction held 9 bases outside the gene matches. Germline CDR1 SNHLY, CDR2 FYNNEI. The CDR3 extends over 14 amino acids. The CDR3 is CASRADREAYGYTF. CDR3 DNA: TGTGCCAGCAGAGCCGACAGGGAGGCGTATGGCTACACCTTC.

CDR3 residues: CASSVRGDTGELFF. DNA for the CDR3: TGTGCCAGCAGCGTTAGGGGTGACACCGGGGAGCTGTTTTTT. The chain is built from TRBV9 and TRBJ2-2, with D tentatively TRBD1 (5 bases). The CDR3 contains 14 residues. Germline V CDR1 and CDR2: SGDLS, YYNGEE. With 2 bases removed from V and 3 bases from J, the gap between germline ends came to 8 bases.

This chain joins TRBV5-6 and TRBJ2-4; TRBD2 might be the D (6 bases). Germline CDR1 SGHDT, CDR2 YYEEEE. The CDR3 loop spans 14 amino acids. V was pared by 3 bases and J by 4 bases, with 11 bases between. CDR3 bases: TGTGCCAGCAGCTACCGGGACTTAAAAAACATTCAGTACTTC. As protein: CASSYRDLKNIQYF. Combining the CDR3 with reference TRBV5-6 and TRBJ2-4 gives the whole variable domain DAGVTQSPTHLIKTRGQQVTLRCSPKSGHDTVSWYQQALGQGPQFIFQYYEEEERQRGNFPDRFSGHQFPNYSSELNVNALLLGDSALYLCASSYRDLKNIQYFGAGTRLSVL.

V and J are TRBV19 and TRBJ2-1; TRBD2 might be the D (6 bases). Deletions cut 3 bases from V and 16 bases from J, with 19 bases between. Germline V gene data show CDR1 as LNHDA and CDR2 as SQIVND (reference sequence). The CDR3 is 13 residues long. Here the CDR3 reads CASSISLATGSFF. DNA for the CDR3: TGTGCCAGTAGTATCTCGCTAGCGACCGGGTCCTTCTTC.

In its sample, this clone was seen once. This chain joins TRBV2 and TRBJ2-3; TRBD2 matches at 8 bases. The junction had 6 bases not matched to a gene; V was cut back by 7 bases and J by 0 bases. The V gene's germline CDR1 is SNHLY and CDR2 FYNNEI. This CDR3 comprises 15 residues. CDR3 coding DNA: TGTGCCAGCAACTTCGGGGGGGCCAGCACAGATACGCAGTATTTT. This sequence encodes CASNFGGASTDTQYF.

The chain is built from TRBV9 and TRBJ2-1; 10 positions agree with TRBD2. Germline CDR1 reads SGDLS; CDR2 reads YYNGEE. The V segment lost 0 bases and the J segment 3 bases; nucleotides outside the gene matches: 6. The length of the CDR3 is 17 residues. CDR3 loop: CASSVDTSGAFYNEQFF. DNA of the CDR3: TGTGCCAGCAGCGTAGATACTAGCGGGGCCTTCTACAATGAGCAGTTCTTC.

This chain uses TRBV5-1 with TRBJ1-2; TRBD1 might be the D (5 bases). CDR1 is SGHRS, CDR2 YFSETQ, per germline. This CDR3 has 14 amino acids. Trimming shortened V by 3 bases and J by 3 bases, and 12 bases separated the two germline ends. CDR3 nucleotide sequence: TGCGCCAGCAGCTGGGGAGGAGGGGACTATGGCTACACCTTC. Its protein is CASSWGGGDYGYTF.

This clone was picked up a small number of times. V usage is TRBV25-1 and J usage is TRBJ2-5; D is undetermined. Germline lookup yields CDR1 MGHDK and CDR2 SYGVNS. CDR3 length: 16 amino acids. Trimming removed 8 bases at V and 0 bases at J, with 19 bases between. The CDR3 region is CASSPREASDQETQYF. The DNA for the CDR3 is TGTGCCAGCTCCCCGCGAGAGGCTTCTGACCAAGAGACCCAGTACTTC.

The chain couples TRBV7-3 to TRBJ1-2, with TRBD1 matching 10 bases. The CDR3 covers 13 residues. V lost 5 bases, J lost 8 bases, and 5 bases stayed unmatched. The germline V gene has CDR1 SGHTA and CDR2 FQGTGA. CDR3 loop: CASSVGQGSGYTF. The CDR3 DNA reads as TGTGCCAGCAGCGTGGGACAGGGGTCGGGCTACACCTTC.

This rearrangement joins TRBV12-5 to TRBJ2-3, with D uncertain. V shed 4 bases and J shed 6 bases, with 8 bases lying between them. This CDR3 is 12 amino acids long. CDR1 and CDR2 from the germline V gene are LGHNT and FRNRAP. The DNA of the CDR3 is TGTGCTAGTGGTTCTCTCGGGGATACGCAGTATTTT. Protein: CASGSLGDTQYF.

The chain joins TRBV30 to TRBJ2-3; 9 nucleotides agree with TRBD2. The CDR3 is 15 amino acids. Germline CDR1 and CDR2: GTSNPN and SVGIG (reference sequence). The junction had 5 bases not matched to a gene; V was cut back by 2 bases and J by 2 bases. This CDR3 is CAWSRLAGTTDTQYF. CDR3 nucleotide sequence: TGTGCCTGGAGTCGGCTAGCGGGGACCACAGATACGCAGTATTTT.

This chain joins TRBV30 and TRBJ2-7; tentatively, D is TRBD1 (6 bases). Germline CDR1 is GTSNPN and CDR2 is SVGIG (reference sequence). Trimming cost V 3 bases and J 3 bases, with 12 bases left between them. The CDR3 contains 13 residues. CDR3 amino acids: CAWRANRDYEQYF. The CDR3 coding sequence is TGTGCCTGGAGGGCGAACAGGGACTACGAGCAGTACTTC.

The chain has TRBV4-1 and TRBJ2-5; D gene uncertain. Germline V gene sequence: CDR1 MGHRA, CDR2 YSYEKL. The CDR3 is 14 residues long. V was pared by 1 base and J by 3 bases, with 9 bases between. CDR3 in amino acids: CASSQAYGEETQYF. The DNA of the CDR3 is TGCGCCAGCAGCCAAGCCTACGGAGAAGAGACCCAGTACTTC.

This chain uses TRBV18 with TRBJ1-2; D possibly corresponds to TRBD1 (5 bases). V was trimmed by 4 bases and J by 6 bases, leaving 12 bases between them. The CDR3 consists of 13 residues. Germline V CDR1 and CDR2: KGHSH, LQKENI. The chain's CDR3 is CASSLREGDGYTF. For the CDR3, the DNA is TGTGCCAGCTCACTACGTGAAGGGGATGGCTACACCTTC.

The chain recombines TRBV5-6 with TRBJ2-1; 8 bases are a match to TRBD2. V trimming: 4 bases; J trimming: 6 bases; junction bases outside the gene matches: 12. The CDR3 spans 16 residues. In germline, CDR1 is SGHDT, CDR2 YYEEEE. CDR3 amino acids: CASSPLGLGLRNEQFF. DNA for the CDR3: TGTGCCAGCAGCCCACTGGGACTAGGACTTCGCAATGAGCAGTTCTTC.

The chain employs TRBV7-9 and TRBJ1-2, with D possibly being TRBD1 (5 bases). Germline CDR1 reads SEHNR; CDR2 reads FQNEAQ (reference sequence). The CDR3 is 13 amino acids. Trimming left V 0 bases short and J 8 bases short, with 10 bases between. The CDR3 loop is CASSLAQGRGYTF. CDR3 bases: TGTGCCAGCAGCTTAGCCCAGGGCAGGGGCTACACCTTC.

V gene TRBV7-8 combines with J gene TRBJ2-2, with D unclear. V was trimmed by 0 bases and J by 7 bases, leaving 6 bases between them. The CDR3 has 13 residues. CDR1 SGHVS and CDR2 FQNEAQ come from the germline V gene. The CDR3 sequence: CASSLAANGELFF. The CDR3 coding sequence is TGTGCCAGCAGCTTAGCGGCAAACGGGGAGCTGTTTTTT.

The gene calls are TRBV10-3 and TRBJ2-7, with 9 bases matching TRBD2. Germline V gives CDR1 ENHRY, CDR2 SYGVKD. The CDR3 runs 16 residues. V shed 2 bases and J 4 bases; nucleotides not matched to a gene: 9. CDR3 residues: CAISEGPAGGFYEQYF. The CDR3 bases are TGTGCCATCAGTGAGGGTCCAGCGGGGGGATTTTACGAGCAGTACTTC.

V usage is TRBV18 and J usage is TRBJ2-1; 9 bases align to TRBD2. V gave up 0 bases and J gave up 7 bases; unmatched junction bases: 13. This CDR3 comprises 18 residues. Per the germline V gene, CDR1 is KGHSH and CDR2 is LQKENI. CDR3 in amino acids: CASSPPSGASGMKNEQFF. In nucleotides, the CDR3 is TGTGCCAGCTCACCACCCTCGGGGGCTAGCGGGATGAAGAATGAGCAGTTCTTC. Complete variable domain (other parts from reference TRBV18 and TRBJ2-1): NAGVMQNPRHLVRRRGQEARLRCSPMKGHSHVYWYRQLPEEGLKFMVYLQKENIIDESGMPKERFSAEFPKEGPSILRIQQVVRGDSAAYFCASSPPSGASGMKNEQFFGPGTRLTVL.

The rearrangement links TRBV7-2 to TRBJ1-3; TRBD1 is a possible D gene (6 bases). The CDR3 is made up of 15 amino acids. Germline assignment: CDR1 SGHTA and CDR2 FQGNSA. V lost 6 bases to trimming and J lost 0 bases, with 12 bases between them. CDR3 sequence (DNA): TGTGCCAGCAGGATTGGGGGCCACTCTGGAAACACCATATATTTT. Protein: CASRIGGHSGNTIYF.

In this sample, this clone turned up once. The V call is TRBV12-5, the J call TRBJ2-5, with 10 bases aligning to TRBD2. The CDR3 is made up of 14 amino acids. Trimming at V came to 5 bases and at J to 7 bases, leaving 7 bases not matched to a gene. Per germline, CDR1 LGHNT and CDR2 FRNRAP. The CDR3 loop is CASGRSGGAGTQYF. The CDR3 DNA reads TGTGCTAGTGGTCGGAGCGGGGGGGCTGGGACCCAGTACTTC.

The chain couples TRBV7-9 to TRBJ2-7; D might be TRBD1 (6 bases). This CDR3 has 14 residues. Trimming took off 6 bases at V and 3 bases at J, with 15 bases between the two ends. Germline CDR1 SEHNR, CDR2 FQNEAQ (reference sequence). As DNA, the CDR3 is TGTGCCAGCAGTTCCGGACAGAACTACTACGAGCAGTACTTC. It encodes CASSSGQNYYEQYF.

The chain couples TRBV9 to TRBJ2-7; D is ambiguous. V lost 4 bases, J lost 3 bases, and 14 bases lay in between. Germline CDR1 and CDR2: SGDLS and YYNGEE. The CDR3 extends over 14 amino acids. CDR3 nucleotides: TGTGCCAGCAGCTTAGGTCCTAATGACTACGAGCAGTACTTC. The encoded protein is CASSLGPNDYEQYF.

V and J are TRBV18 and TRBJ2-5, with D unresolved. V lost 6 bases and J lost 2, with 4 bases in between. This CDR3 region has 11 residues. Germline-derived CDR1 and CDR2 are KGHSH and LQKENI. The CDR3 region has the DNA TGTGCCAGCTCGTCGCAAGAGACCCAGTACTTC. Protein: CASSSQETQYF.

A word on this clone: Different DNA sequences within this sample yield the same CDR3. The chain is built from TRBV7-9 and TRBJ2-7, with 7 bases matching TRBD1. The V segment lost 5 bases and the J segment 1 base; nucleotides outside the gene matches: 2. Germline V gives CDR1 SEHNR, CDR2 FQNEAQ (reference sequence). This CDR3 is 13 amino acids long. The DNA for the CDR3 is TGTGCCAGCAGCCCGACAGGGTCCTACGAGCAGTACTTC. This codes for CASSPTGSYEQYF.

This chain links TRBV6-5 with TRBJ2-7, with TRBD1 as a possible D gene (5 bases). The V end lost 6 bases, the J end lost 6 bases, and 18 bases lay between the germline ends. The V gene's germline CDR1 is MNHEY and CDR2 SVGAGI. This CDR3 has 14 residues. The DNA of the CDR3 is TGTGCCAGCAGCAGCGCAGCCCCTAGGGGCGAGCAGTACTTC. It translates to CASSSAAPRGEQYF.

The V gene is TRBV15, the J gene TRBJ2-3, with 8 bases fitting TRBD2. The ends lost 4 bases at V and 6 bases at J; junction bases unmatched: 15. CDR1 and CDR2 from the germline V gene are LNHNV and YYDKDF (reference sequence). This CDR3 comprises 17 residues. CDR3 region: CATSTREYGGAHDTQYF. As DNA, the CDR3 is TGTGCCACCAGCACCCGTGAGTACGGGGGGGCCCATGATACGCAGTATTTT.

There are a few counts of this clone. The V call is TRBV2, the J call TRBJ2-7; 16 bases are shared with TRBD2. Germline CDR1 reads SNHLY; CDR2 reads FYNNEI. CDR3 length equals 17 residues. The junction had 7 bases not matched to a gene; V was cut back by 6 bases and J by 2 bases. The CDR3 region has the DNA TGTGCCAGCAGCTCCGGGACTAGCGGGGGGGTCGCCTACGAGCAGTACTTC. Its translation is CASSSGTSGGVAYEQYF.

The chain carries TRBV7-8 and TRBJ2-2, with 7 bases aligning to TRBD1. CDR1 SGHVS and CDR2 FQNEAQ come from the germline V gene. This CDR3 has 14 amino acids. The J segment lost 6 bases and the V segment lost 5 bases, leaving 6 bases of the junction unmatched. The CDR3 reads CASSLDRVPGELFF. Here the CDR3 DNA reads TGTGCCAGCAGCCTAGACAGGGTCCCCGGGGAGCTGTTTTTT.